This T cell receptor beta chain was captured in a study of monozygotic twins with inflammatory bowel disease. The CDR3 spans 17 residues. CDR1 is DFQATT, CDR2 SNEGSKA, per germline (reference sequence). The authors made each sample's cDNA in eight separate reactions. TCRdb reprocessed the 5' RACE reads; each CDR3 protein has one entry and no DNA is given. The sample spans around 380,000 distinct CDR3 sequences; the ten largest clones claim approximately 2.3%. Note on this clonotype: Its target is unknown.

Study conclusions and caveats: Findings did not support one strong IBD-associated signal or clonotype.

Sequenced material: blood. The receptor was derived from a human donor with ulcerative colitis or Crohn's disease, or a healthy co-twin of an affected twin (not recorded which). The chain has TRBV20-1 and TRBJ1-5. The chain's CDR3 is CSARDTQRLYSNQPQHF.